The 21 T cell receptor beta chains given below trace back to one sample, sequenced in a study of shared clonotypes between healthy human individuals. The repertoire was sequenced with immunoSEQ multiplex PCR; TCRdb's copy has only in-frame clones and lacks some. The sample consists of about 2 million clones, 85% to 95% of them appearing once. The sequenced sample was naive CD4+ T cells sorted from blood. Subset defined: CD45RA+ positively selected. Receptor source: a man between 18 and 29 years old in good health.

This chain uses TRBV30 with TRBJ2-7; the D is unclear. Germline V CDR1 and CDR2: GTSNPN, SVGIG (reference sequence). The length of the CDR3 is 16 residues. V gave up 5 bases and J gave up 0 bases, with 20 bases separating them. DNA of the CDR3: TGTGCCTGGGGGTTGGGTGGAGCGCAAAGCTCCTACGAGCAGTACTTC. Translation gives CAWGLGGAQSSYEQYF.

This clone is a singleton in its sample. The genes are TRBV2 and TRBJ2-1; unclear D gene. CDR1 and CDR2 from the germline V gene are SNHLY and FYNNEI. The CDR3 spans 15 residues. V lost 0 bases, J lost 8 bases, and 14 bases lay in between. CDR3 sequence: CASSEARRVFDEQFF. In DNA form, the CDR3 reads TGTGCCAGCAGTGAAGCTAGAAGGGTTTTCGATGAGCAGTTCTTC.

The CDR3 is CASSFVDRGLVDTEAFF. The CDR3, as DNA: TGTGCCAGCAGCTTCGTGGACAGGGGGCTCGTCGACACTGAAGCTTTCTTT. This rearrangement joins TRBV5-5 to TRBJ1-1, with 11 positions matching TRBD1. Germline CDR1 reads SGHKS; CDR2 reads YYEKEE (reference sequence). This CDR3 has 17 residues. Trimming cost V 2 bases and J 3 bases; bases outside gene matches: 9. The full variable domain, rest sourced from reference TRBV5-5 and TRBJ1-1, is DAGVTQSPTHLIKTRGQQVTLRCSPISGHKSVSWYQQVLGQGPQFIFQYYEKEERGRGNFPDRFSARQFPNYSSELNVNALLLGDSALYLCASSFVDRGLVDTEAFFGQGTRLTVV.

This chain links TRBV7-2 with TRBJ2-2; D may be TRBD1 or TRBD2 (5 bases each). The CDR3 covers 14 residues. V was clipped by 5 bases and J by 3 bases, with 10 bases between them. Germline-derived CDR1 and CDR2 are SGHTA and FQGNSA. Written as DNA, the CDR3 is TGTGCCAGCAGCCACGGGACCTACACCGGGGAGCTGTTTTTT. Residues: CASSHGTYTGELFF.

The chain carries TRBV7-2 and TRBJ1-1; the D gene is possibly TRBD1 (6 bases). Germline CDR1 and CDR2: SGHTA and FQGNSA. The CDR3 runs to 16 residues. V lost 5 bases and J lost 3, with 19 bases in between. CDR3 region: CASSQLGGRMDTEAFF. The DNA for the CDR3 is TGTGCCAGCAGCCAACTCGGGGGGCGCATGGACACTGAAGCTTTCTTT.

The J gene is TRBJ1-5, the V gene TRBV30; 7 positions agree with TRBD1. The V gene end was trimmed by 5 bases and the J gene end by 4 bases; junction bases not matched to a gene: 5. CDR1 and CDR2 (germline): GTSNPN, SVGIG (reference sequence). The CDR3 runs to 13 residues. CDR3 coding DNA: TGTGCCTGGGAGGGGGCAGGGAATCAGCCCCAGCATTTT. This gives the protein CAWEGAGNQPQHF. The full variable domain, with the rest looked up from reference TRBV30 and TRBJ1-5, is SQTIHQWPATLVQPVGSPLSLECTVEGTSNPNLYWYRQAAGRGLQLLFYSVGIGQISSEVPQNLSASRPQDRQFILSSKKLLLSDSGFYLCAWEGAGNQPQHFGDGTRLSIL.

This chain uses TRBV5-1 with TRBJ2-7, with 7 bases aligning to TRBD1. This CDR3 region has 15 residues. The ends lost 1 base at V and 0 bases at J; junction bases unmatched: 4. The germline V gene encodes CDR1 SGHRS and CDR2 YFSETQ. The CDR3 DNA follows: TGCGCCAGCAGCTTGCCAGGGGGAAACTCCTACGAGCAGTACTTC. Encoded protein: CASSLPGGNSYEQYF.

The V and J genes are TRBV9 and TRBJ2-7; 12 bases match TRBD2. V shed 4 bases and J 0 bases; nucleotides not matched to a gene: 5. CDR1 SGDLS and CDR2 YYNGEE come from the germline V gene. The CDR3 spans 16 residues. The CDR3 nucleotides read TGTGCCAGCAGCAGGGGACTAGCGGGTACCTCCTACGAGCAGTACTTC. Amino acid sequence: CASSRGLAGTSYEQYF.

This clone was seen once. The chain recombines TRBV2 with TRBJ2-2; 9 nucleotides agree with TRBD1. Germline values: CDR1 SNHLY, CDR2 FYNNEI. Trimming took 7 bases from V and 4 from J; bases not matched to a gene: 7. The CDR3 runs 15 residues. The CDR3: CASTTKQGATGELFF. DNA of the CDR3: TGTGCCAGCACCACTAAACAGGGGGCCACCGGGGAGCTGTTTTTT.

J is TRBJ1-4 and V is TRBV7-2, with D hard to call. The CDR3 extends over 14 amino acids. Germline CDR1 reads SGHTA; CDR2 reads FQGNSA. V was cut by 5 bases and J by 8 bases, with 15 bases left in between. CDR3 nucleotide sequence: TGTGCCAGCAGCACCGGGATCAGGAACGAAAAACTGTTTTTT. Translation: CASSTGIRNEKLFF.

The chain uses TRBV21-1 and TRBJ2-3; whether TRBD2, the table's D call, matches the DNA was not checked. TRBV21-1 is a recognized pseudogene. CDR3 length: 17 residues. CDR3 region: CASSKEPSGRGTDTQYF. The CDR3 nucleotides read TGTGCCAGCAGCAAAGAGCCTAGCGGGAGGGGCACAGATACGCAGTATTTT.

This rearrangement joins TRBV28 to TRBJ1-5; no clear D. Germline CDR1 is MDHEN and CDR2 is SYDVKM. The V end was cut by 2 bases, the J end by 6 bases, with 8 bases between. This CDR3 contains 13 residues. The CDR3 protein is CASSLIQTQPQHF. CDR3 sequence (DNA): TGTGCCAGCAGTTTAATACAAACTCAGCCCCAGCATTTT.

This chain uses TRBV6-1 with TRBJ2-7; 8 bases fit TRBD1. CDR3 length equals 15 residues. The trim removed 2 bases at V and 6 bases at J, leaving 9 bases unmatched. CDR1 and CDR2 from the germline V gene are MNHNS and SASEGT. The chain's CDR3 is CASSEQGQGAGEQYF. CDR3 DNA: TGTGCCAGCAGTGAACAAGGGCAGGGGGCAGGCGAGCAGTACTTC.

The chain couples TRBV21-1 to TRBJ2-3. TRBV21-1 is deemed a pseudogene. The CDR3 totals 16 residues. The CDR3 DNA sequence: TGTGCCAGCAGCACCTCCGGCAGAGGGACGGCGGATACGCAGTATTTT. Translated: CASSTSGRGTADTQYF.

This clone was detected only a few times. This same CDR3 is encoded by further DNA sequences in the sample. CDR3 nucleotide sequence: TGCGCCAGCAGCTTGGCCGGTGAGCAGTACTTC. Protein product: CASSLAGEQYF. The J gene is TRBJ2-7, the V gene TRBV5-1; no definite D call. The germline V gene has CDR1 SGHRS and CDR2 YFSETQ. V lost 0 bases and J lost 7, with 5 bases in between. This CDR3 has 11 amino acids.

The DNA of the CDR3 is TGTGCCAGCAGCCCGGGGACAGGCAATCAGCCCCAGCATTTT. This translates into CASSPGTGNQPQHF. The V call is TRBV7-8, the J call TRBJ1-5; TRBD1 matches at 7 bases. Germline CDR1 and CDR2: SGHVS and FQNEAQ. The trim removed 5 bases at V and 2 bases at J, leaving 3 bases unmatched. This CDR3 comprises 14 residues.

Note on this clone: This same CDR3 is encoded by further DNA sequences in the sample. The V and J genes are TRBV6-1 and TRBJ2-7; D uncertain. The germline V gene has CDR1 MNHNS and CDR2 SASEGT. The CDR3 length is 10 residues. Trimming shortened V by 6 bases and J by 7 bases, and 7 bases separated the two germline ends. Here the CDR3 DNA reads TGTGCCAGCAGGTACTATGAGCAGTACTTC. Translating gives CASRYYEQYF.

Concerning this clone: Other DNA sequences within the sample encode an identical CDR3. J is TRBJ2-3 and V is TRBV5-4; D remains ambiguous. Trimming removed 0 bases from V and 0 bases from J, with 2 bases in between. The CDR3 is made up of 13 amino acids. The germline gives CDR1 SGHNT, CDR2 YYREEE (reference sequence). The chain's CDR3 is CASSLASTDTQYF. The DNA for the CDR3 is TGTGCCAGCAGCTTGGCCAGCACAGATACGCAGTATTTT.

The J gene is TRBJ2-1, the V gene TRBV18, with no clear D. Germline V CDR1 and CDR2: KGHSH, LQKENI. The V end lost 5 bases, the J end lost 0 bases, and 8 bases lay between the germline ends. The CDR3 contains 14 residues. This CDR3 reads CASSTQASYNEQFF. The CDR3 DNA is TGTGCCAGCTCAACCCAGGCCTCCTACAATGAGCAGTTCTTC. The whole variable domain, remainder taken from reference TRBV18 and TRBJ2-1, is NAGVMQNPRHLVRRRGQEARLRCSPMKGHSHVYWYRQLPEEGLKFMVYLQKENIIDESGMPKERFSAEFPKEGPSILRIQQVVRGDSAAYFCASSTQASYNEQFFGPGTRLTVL.

V usage is TRBV30 and J usage is TRBJ1-1; D is unresolved. Germline V gene data show CDR1 as GTSNPN and CDR2 as SVGIG (reference sequence). With 4 bases removed from V and 0 bases from J, the gap between germline ends came to 9 bases. The CDR3 has 13 residues. CDR3 region: CAWNRGMNTEAFF. Here the CDR3 DNA reads TGTGCCTGGAATCGAGGAATGAACACTGAAGCTTTCTTT.

As concerns this clone: A much larger clone is a single base away; this may be a read error. The sample has other DNA sequences that encode this CDR3 too. The CDR3 DNA reads as TGTGCCAGTAGCTCCGGGACAGGGAACACTGAAGCTTTCTTT. Residues: CASSSGTGNTEAFF. The chain couples TRBV19 to TRBJ1-1; 8 bases are a match to TRBD1. Unmatched junction bases numbered 4, after V lost 6 bases and J lost 1 base. The CDR3 runs to 14 residues. Germline CDR1 and CDR2: LNHDA and SQIVND (reference sequence).